Below, one TCR beta chain is given with its context. Trimming at V came to 1 base and at J to 2 bases, leaving 8 bases not matched to a gene. Looked up from germline, CDR1 is MGHRA and CDR2 is YSYEKL. This CDR3 has 19 amino acids. These data are taken from a study of blood T cell repertoires in COVID-19. The protocol was immunoSEQ multiplex PCR, while the TCRdb copy is restricted to in-frame clones and leaves out a portion. The data contain around 230,000 clones, about four fifths of them seen just once; the ten biggest clones take up 2% to 3%. The specimen was peripheral blood. The sequence was obtained from a woman aged 35 to 49 with active or convalescent COVID-19. The chain recombines TRBV4-1 with TRBJ2-6, with TRBD1 identical over 10 bases. CDR3: CASSQVGGTGVAGANVLTF. CDR3 nucleotides: TGCGCCAGCAGCCAAGTGGGGGGGACAGGGGTTGCTGGGGCCAACGTCCTGACTTTC.